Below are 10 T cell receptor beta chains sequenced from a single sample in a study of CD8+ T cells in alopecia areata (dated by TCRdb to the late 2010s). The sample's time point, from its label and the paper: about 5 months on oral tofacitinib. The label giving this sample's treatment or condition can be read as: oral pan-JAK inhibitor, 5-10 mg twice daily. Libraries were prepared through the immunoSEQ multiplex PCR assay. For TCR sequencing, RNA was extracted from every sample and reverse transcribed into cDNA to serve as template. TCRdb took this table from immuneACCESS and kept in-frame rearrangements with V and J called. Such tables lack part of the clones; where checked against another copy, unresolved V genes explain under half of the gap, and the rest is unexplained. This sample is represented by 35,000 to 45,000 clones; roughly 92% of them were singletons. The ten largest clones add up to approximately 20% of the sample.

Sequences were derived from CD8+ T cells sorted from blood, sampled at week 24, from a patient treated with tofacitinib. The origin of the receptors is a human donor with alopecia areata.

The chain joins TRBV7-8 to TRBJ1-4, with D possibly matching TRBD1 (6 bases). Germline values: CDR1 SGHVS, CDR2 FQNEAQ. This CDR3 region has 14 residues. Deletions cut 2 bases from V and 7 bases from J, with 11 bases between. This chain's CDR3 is CASSLWGRGEKLFF. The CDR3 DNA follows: TGTGCCAGCAGCTTATGGGGGCGCGGTGAAAAACTGTTTTTT.

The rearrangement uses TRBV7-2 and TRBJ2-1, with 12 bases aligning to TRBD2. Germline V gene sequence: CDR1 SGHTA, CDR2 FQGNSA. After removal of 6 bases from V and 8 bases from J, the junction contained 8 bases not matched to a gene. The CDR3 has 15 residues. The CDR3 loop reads CASSRTSGDLYEQFF. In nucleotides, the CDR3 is TGTGCCAGCAGTCGGACTAGCGGGGATCTCTATGAGCAGTTCTTC.

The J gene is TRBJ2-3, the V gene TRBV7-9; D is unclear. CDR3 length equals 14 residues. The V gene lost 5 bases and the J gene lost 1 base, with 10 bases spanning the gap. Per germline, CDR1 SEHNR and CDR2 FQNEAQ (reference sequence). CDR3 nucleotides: TGTGCCAGCAGCCCCCGGGCTCGCACAGATACGCAGTATTTT. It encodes CASSPRARTDTQYF.

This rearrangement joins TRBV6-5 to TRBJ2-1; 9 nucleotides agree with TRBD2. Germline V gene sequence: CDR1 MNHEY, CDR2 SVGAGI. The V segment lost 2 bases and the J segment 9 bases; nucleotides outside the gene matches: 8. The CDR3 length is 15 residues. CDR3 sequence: CASSYAGGGGGEQFF. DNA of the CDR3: TGTGCCAGCAGTTACGCCGGCGGGGGGGGTGGTGAGCAGTTCTTC.

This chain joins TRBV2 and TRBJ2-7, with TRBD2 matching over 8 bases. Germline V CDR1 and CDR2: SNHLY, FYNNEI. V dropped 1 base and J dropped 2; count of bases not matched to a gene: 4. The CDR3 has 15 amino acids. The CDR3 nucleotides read TGTGCCAGCAGTGAAGTGCGGGGGGCCGCCTACGAGCAGTACTTC. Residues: CASSEVRGAAYEQYF.

In DNA, the CDR3 is TGTGCCAGTAGTATACTGGGGAGCTCCTACAATGAGCAGTTCTTC. Amino acid sequence: CASSILGSSYNEQFF. The rearrangement uses TRBV19 and TRBJ2-1; a possible D gene is TRBD2 (5 bases). This CDR3 region has 15 residues. CDR1 is LNHDA, CDR2 SQIVND, per germline (reference sequence). Trimming removed 2 bases at V and 0 bases at J, with 8 bases between.

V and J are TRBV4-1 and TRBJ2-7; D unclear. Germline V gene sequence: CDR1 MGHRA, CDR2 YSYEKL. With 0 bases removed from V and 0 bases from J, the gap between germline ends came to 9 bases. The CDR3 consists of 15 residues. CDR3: CASSQESTVSYEQYF. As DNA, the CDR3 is TGCGCCAGCAGCCAAGAGAGTACAGTCTCCTACGAGCAGTACTTC.

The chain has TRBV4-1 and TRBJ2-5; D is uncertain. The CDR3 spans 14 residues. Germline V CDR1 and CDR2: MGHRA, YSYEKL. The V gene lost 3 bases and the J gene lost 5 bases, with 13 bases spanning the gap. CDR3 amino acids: CASSQGWGSETQYF. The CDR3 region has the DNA TGCGCCAGCAGCCAGGGGTGGGGTTCCGAGACCCAGTACTTC.

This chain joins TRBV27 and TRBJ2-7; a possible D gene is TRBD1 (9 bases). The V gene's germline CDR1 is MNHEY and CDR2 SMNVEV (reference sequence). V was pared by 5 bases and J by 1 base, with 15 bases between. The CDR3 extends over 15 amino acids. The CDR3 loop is CASSTGGTGSYEQYF. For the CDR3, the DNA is TGTGCCAGCAGTACGGGAGGGACAGGGTCCTACGAGCAGTACTTC.

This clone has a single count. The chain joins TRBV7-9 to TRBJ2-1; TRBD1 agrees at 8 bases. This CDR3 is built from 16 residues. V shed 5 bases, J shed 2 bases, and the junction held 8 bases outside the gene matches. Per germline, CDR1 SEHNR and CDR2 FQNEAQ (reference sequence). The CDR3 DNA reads TGTGCCAGCAGCCCCCAGGTGACAGGGGCCTACAATGAGCAGTTCTTC. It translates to CASSPQVTGAYNEQFF.